This T cell receptor (beta chain) was identified during a study of blood T cell repertoires in COVID-19. Study in general: The United States, Italy and Spain provided the acute and convalescent COVID-19 samples. In each case, the material was cDNA or gDNA derived from T cells, B-cell-depleted T cells, or PBMCs.

The germline gives CDR1 MNHEY, CDR2 SMNVEV (reference sequence). The CDR3 extends over 15 amino acids. With 6 bases removed from V and 4 bases from J, the gap between germline ends came to 18 bases. Authors' methods: Quantification of nucleated cells was approximated via reference gene primer amplification. Produced via immunoSEQ multiplex PCR; TCRdb's table is partial and in-frame only. V, J and clone size are those of that table, while D and trimming were read from the DNA. The sample shows about 42,000 clones, about nine tenths of them seen only once. This clone was seen a single time. This chain uses TRBV27 with TRBJ1-2; no reliable D call. Input material: peripheral blood. The origin of this receptor is a human donor in a cohort sampled during active COVID-19. The DNA for the CDR3 is TGTGCCAGCAGGCCCGAGCGACGGAACTTCTATGGCTACACCTTC. Protein sequence: CASRPERRNFYGYTF.